Below are 18 T cell receptor beta chains sequenced from a single sample in a study of tumor and adjacent non-tumor tissue in lung cancer. No cell sorting was done before RNA was extracted from the tissue. The library came from three nested PCR rounds adapted from ARM-PCR protocols. TCRdb independently ran MiXCR on the multiplex PCR reads; one entry per CDR3 protein. The repertoire holds tens of thousands of distinct CDR3 sequences, with approximately 65% as singletons. The sequenced sample was lung tumor tissue. These receptors all stem from a man aged 55 to 69 with non-small cell lung cancer.

This clonotype is classed as medium-sized (0.01 to 0.1%). The chain employs TRBV11-3 and TRBJ2-7, with a weak D call TRBD2 (6 bases). Trimming took off 2 bases at V and 1 base at J, with 15 bases between the two ends. There are 16 residues in the CDR3. Germline CDR1 and CDR2: SGHNT and YENEEA. The DNA for the CDR3 is TGTGCCAGCAGCTTACGGGGCGGGGAAACTTCCTACGAGCAGTACTTC. It codes for CASSLRGGETSYEQYF.

This clonotype came up a few times. A read error is likely, as this CDR3 ends without the conserved phenylalanine or tryptophan. The CDR3: CASSSDSGDYVYTL. The CDR3 bases are TGTGCCAGCAGTTCTGATTCAGGGGACTATGTCTACACCCTC. This chain links TRBV11-1 with TRBJ1-2; a possible D gene is TRBD1 (6 bases). Per the germline V gene, CDR1 is SGHAT and CDR2 is FQDESV (reference sequence). The CDR3 covers 14 residues.

This clonotype was counted only a few times. One base away lies a much larger clone, so this may be a sequencing read error. This rearrangement joins TRBV6-1 to TRBJ1-5, with D possibly being TRBD1 (6 bases). This CDR3 has 15 residues. The germline CDR1 and CDR2 sequences are MNHNS and SASEGT. The CDR3 loop is CTSSEAGGLGQPQHF. The CDR3 nucleotides are TGTACCAGCAGTGAAGCGGGGGGGCTAGGGCAGCCCCAGCATTTT.

Note on this clonotype: A much more abundant neighbour one base away suggests this may be a read error. The CDR3 sequence: CASWDPHQDTQYF. In nucleotides, the CDR3 is TGTGCCAGCTGGGATCCACACCAAGATACGCAGTATTTT. The V and J genes are TRBV28 and TRBJ2-3; D remains ambiguous. The CDR3 contains 13 residues. Trimming shortened V by 8 bases and J by 5 bases, and 14 bases separated the two germline ends. Germline CDR1 is MDHEN and CDR2 is SYDVKM.

Points on this clonotype: This sequence may be a read error, since a much larger clone differs from it by one base. This CDR3 fails to terminate in the conserved phenylalanine or tryptophan, so it likely reflects a read error. The chain combines TRBV30 with TRBJ2-7, with D tentatively TRBD1 or TRBD2 (5 bases each). Trimming shortened V by 2 bases and J by 4 bases, and 12 bases separated the two germline ends. Germline CDR1 GTSNPN, CDR2 SVGIG (reference sequence). This CDR3 is 13 amino acids long. CDR3 sequence reads: CAWSSEGPYEQYL. The CDR3 DNA follows: TGTGCCTGGAGTTCCGAGGGGCCATACGAGCAGTACTTA.

With regard to this clonotype: A read error may produce the germline difference seen at one junction end. V is TRBV5-1 and J is TRBJ2-7, with a possible D match to TRBD1 (6 bases). The CDR3 spans 16 residues. Germline V gives CDR1 SGHRS, CDR2 YFSETQ. CDR3 amino acids: CTSSPGPDSSSYEQYF. CDR3 DNA: TGCACCAGCAGCCCAGGACCGGACAGTTCTTCCTACGAGCAGTACTTC.

Of note for this clonotype: A much larger clone sits a single nucleotide away, making a read error possible. V gene TRBV5-1 combines with J gene TRBJ2-5; the D call may be TRBD1 or TRBD2 (6 bases each). This CDR3 region has 15 residues. The V end was cut by 4 bases, the J end by 2 bases, with 15 bases between. Germline assignment: CDR1 SGHRS and CDR2 YFSETQ. The chain's CDR3 is CASSMIGGPQETQYF. The CDR3 DNA reads as TGCGCCAGCAGCATGATAGGGGGGCCACAAGAGACCCAGTACTTC.

A note on this clonotype: This may be a read error, as it is one base from a much larger clone. V gene TRBV7-9 combines with J gene TRBJ2-5; 8 bases map to TRBD1. This CDR3 is built from 15 residues. From germline, CDR1 is SEHNR and CDR2 FQNEAQ (reference sequence). V lost 0 bases, J lost 6 bases, and 6 bases stayed unmatched. The CDR3 reads CASSLAGTGGKTQYF. CDR3 nucleotides: TGTGCCAGCAGCTTAGCGGGGACAGGTGGAAAGACCCAGTACTTC.

As to this clonotype: A much larger clonotype is one base distant, so this may be a read error. J is TRBJ2-2 and V is TRBV5-1; D is ambiguous. Germline V gives CDR1 SGHRS, CDR2 YFSETQ. This CDR3 comprises 13 residues. The CDR3 DNA sequence: TGCGACAGCAGCTTGGAAAGGGTAGGGGAGCTGTTTTTT. Amino acid sequence: CDSSLERVGELFF.

Comment on this clonotype: At one end, the junction sequence differs from germline, possibly due to a read error. This chain connects TRBV4-3 to TRBJ1-4; D is uncertain. Germline V CDR1 and CDR2: LGHNA, YSLEER. The CDR3 is 13 residues long. This chain's CDR3 is CAGSQDKSEKLFF. The CDR3 nucleotides read TGCGCCGGCAGCCAAGACAAGAGTGAAAAACTGTTTTTT.

Remarks on this clonotype: Mismatch with germline at one junction end may stem from a read error. J is TRBJ2-1 and V is TRBV7-9; D call uncertain. Germline V lookup: CDR1 SEHNR, CDR2 FQNEAQ (reference sequence). The CDR3 is 13 amino acids. CDR3 DNA: TGTCCCAGCAGCGACGGGTACTACAATGAGCAGTTCTTC. It codes for CPSSDGYYNEQFF.

To note about this clonotype: This may be a read error, as it is one base from a much larger clone. Here the CDR3 reads CASSPGSGNTINF. For the CDR3, the DNA is TGTGCCAGCAGCCCAGGGTCCGGAAACACCATAAATTTT. The chain couples TRBV5-6 to TRBJ1-3, with D tentatively TRBD1 (5 bases). In germline, CDR1 is SGHDT, CDR2 YYEEEE. The CDR3 runs to 13 residues.

The chain joins TRBV11-1 to TRBJ2-7; D gene unclear. Germline CDR1 SGHAT, CDR2 FQDESV (reference sequence). The CDR3 totals 14 residues. The DNA of the CDR3 is TGTGCTACCAGCTTTCCCGGCGGCACCTACGAGCAGTACTTC. Amino acid sequence: CATSFPGGTYEQYF.

The chain uses TRBV11-1 and TRBJ2-2; no definite D call. This CDR3 comprises 12 residues. V dropped 8 bases and J dropped 5 bases, with 9 bases sitting between them. Germline-derived CDR1 and CDR2 are SGHAT and FQDESV (reference sequence). The DNA of the CDR3 is TGTGCCAGCTTTGAAATGACCGGGGAGCTGTTTTTT. Translating it yields CASFEMTGELFF.

As regards this clonotype: The conserved phenylalanine or tryptophan is not found at the CDR3 terminus, so this likely reflects a read error. The chain links TRBV5-4 to TRBJ1-2, with D unclear. This CDR3 is 12 amino acids long. The V and J ends lost 2 bases and 4 bases respectively, with 6 bases between them. Germline assignment: CDR1 SGHNT and CDR2 YYREEE (reference sequence). The CDR3 DNA follows: TGTGCCAGCAGCTTTCCTGGCTATGGCTACACCCTC. It is translated as CASSFPGYGYTL.

In this sample, this clonotype turned up once. The V gene is TRBV5-6, the J gene TRBJ1-2; a possible D gene is TRBD1 (5 bases). The V end was cut by 7 bases, the J end by 5 bases, with 18 bases between. Germline CDR1 and CDR2: SGHDT and YYEEEE. The CDR3 is made up of 14 amino acids. Here the CDR3 DNA reads TGTGCCAGCCGCACCGAGGGGCAGACTTATGGCTACACCTTC. This translates into CASRTEGQTYGYTF.

The table lists this clonotype with a count of one. The J gene is TRBJ2-2, the V gene TRBV10-3; D gene uncertain. The ends were cut back, 0 bases at V and 6 bases at J, with 14 bases in the middle. CDR1 ENHRY and CDR2 SYGVKD come from the germline V gene. This CDR3 has 16 amino acids. The CDR3, as DNA: TGTGCCATCAGTGAGTCGGCAAAGCTGGAGTCCGGGGAGCTGTTTTTT. It specifies CAISESAKLESGELFF.

The chain is built from TRBV5-1 and TRBJ2-1; D is uncertain. The CDR3 is 11 amino acids. V dropped 9 bases and J dropped 8 bases, with 12 bases sitting between them. CDR1 is SGHRS, CDR2 YFSETQ, per germline. The CDR3 DNA is TGCGCCACCACGGTTGGAGATGAGCAGTTCTTC. Its translation: CATTVGDEQFF.